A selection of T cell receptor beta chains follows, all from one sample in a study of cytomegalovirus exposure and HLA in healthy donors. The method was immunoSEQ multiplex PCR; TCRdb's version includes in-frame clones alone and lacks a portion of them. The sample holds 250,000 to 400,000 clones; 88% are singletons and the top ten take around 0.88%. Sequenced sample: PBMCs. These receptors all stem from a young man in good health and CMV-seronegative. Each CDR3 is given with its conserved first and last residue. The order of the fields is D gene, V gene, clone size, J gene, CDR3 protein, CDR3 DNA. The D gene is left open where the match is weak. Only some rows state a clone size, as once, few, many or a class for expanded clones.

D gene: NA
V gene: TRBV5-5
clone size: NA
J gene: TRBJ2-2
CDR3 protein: CASSLWTANTGELFF
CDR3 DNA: TGTGCCAGCAGCTTGTGGACAGCAAACACCGGGGAGCTGTTTTTT

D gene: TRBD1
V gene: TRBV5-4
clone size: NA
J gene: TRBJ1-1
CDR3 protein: CASSLGGGSSTEAFF
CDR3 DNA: TGTGCCAGCAGCTTGGGAGGGGGCAGTTCCACTGAAGCTTTCTTT

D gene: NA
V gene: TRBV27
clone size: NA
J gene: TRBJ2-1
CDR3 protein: CASSRRGGYNEQFF
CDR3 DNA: TGTGCCAGCAGTAGGCGGGGCGGCTACAATGAGCAGTTCTTC

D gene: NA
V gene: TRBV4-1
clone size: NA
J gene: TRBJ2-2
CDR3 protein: CASSQDPVVNTGELFF
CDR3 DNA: TGCGCCAGCAGCCAAGATCCGGTTGTGAACACCGGGGAGCTGTTTTTT

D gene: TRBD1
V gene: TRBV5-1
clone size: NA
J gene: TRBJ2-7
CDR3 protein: CASSMTGGYEQYF
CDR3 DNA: TGCGCCAGCAGCATGACAGGGGGCTACGAGCAGTACTTC

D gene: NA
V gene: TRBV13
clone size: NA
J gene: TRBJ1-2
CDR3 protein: CASSRRAGAANYGYTF
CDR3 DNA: TGTGCCAGCAGCCGGAGGGCTGGAGCAGCTAACTATGGCTACACCTTC

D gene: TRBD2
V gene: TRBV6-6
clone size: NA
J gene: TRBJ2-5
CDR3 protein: CASSKAGDGTQYF
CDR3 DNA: TGTGCCAGCAGTAAAGCGGGAGATGGGACCCAGTACTTC

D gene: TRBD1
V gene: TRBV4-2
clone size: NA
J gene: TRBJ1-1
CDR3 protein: CASSQDVGTGSWGTEAFF
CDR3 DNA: TGTGCCAGCAGCCAAGATGTGGGGACAGGCAGTTGGGGCACTGAAGCTTTCTTT

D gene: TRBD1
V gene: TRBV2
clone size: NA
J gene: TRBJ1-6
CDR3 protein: CASSADRVASPLHF
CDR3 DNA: TGTGCCAGCAGTGCGGACAGGGTGGCTTCACCCCTCCACTTT

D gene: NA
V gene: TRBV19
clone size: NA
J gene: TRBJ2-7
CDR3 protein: CASSNRGRGHDEQYF
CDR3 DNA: TGTGCCAGTAGTAACCGGGGCAGGGGACACGACGAGCAGTACTTC

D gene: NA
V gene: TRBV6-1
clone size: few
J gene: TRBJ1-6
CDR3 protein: CASRTQSPLHF
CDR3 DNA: TGTGCCAGCAGAACACAGTCACCCCTCCACTTT